The clone carrying this TCR beta chain was detected a few times. Germline V CDR1 and CDR2: MNHEY, SVGAGI. Losses at the gene ends were 5 bases for V and 5 bases for J; bases not matched to a gene: 2. The CDR3 consists of 13 residues. These data come from a study of blood T cell repertoires in COVID-19. The method was immunoSEQ multiplex PCR; TCRdb's version includes in-frame clones alone and lacks a portion of them. The table records more than 65,000 clones, roughly four fifths of them present only once. The chain is built from TRBV6-5 and TRBJ2-2, with 7 bases that match TRBD1. Sequencing used peripheral blood. The sequence derives from an elderly woman with acute or convalescent COVID-19. This CDR3 reads CASSRDRTGELFF. The CDR3 region has the DNA TGTGCCAGCAGTCGGGACAGAACCGGGGAGCTGTTTTTT.